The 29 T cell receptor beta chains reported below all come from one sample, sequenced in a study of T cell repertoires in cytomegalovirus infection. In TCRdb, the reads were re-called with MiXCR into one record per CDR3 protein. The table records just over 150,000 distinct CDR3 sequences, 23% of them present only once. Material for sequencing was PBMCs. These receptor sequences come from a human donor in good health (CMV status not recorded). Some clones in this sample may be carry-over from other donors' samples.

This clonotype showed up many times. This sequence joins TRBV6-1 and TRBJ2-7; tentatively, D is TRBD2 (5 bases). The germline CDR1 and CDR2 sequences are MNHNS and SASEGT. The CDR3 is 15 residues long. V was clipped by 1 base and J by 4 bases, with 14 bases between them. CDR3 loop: CASSEGVVRGYEQYF. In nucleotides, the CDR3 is TGTGCCAGCAGTGAAGGGGTGGTTCGGGGTTACGAGCAGTACTTC.

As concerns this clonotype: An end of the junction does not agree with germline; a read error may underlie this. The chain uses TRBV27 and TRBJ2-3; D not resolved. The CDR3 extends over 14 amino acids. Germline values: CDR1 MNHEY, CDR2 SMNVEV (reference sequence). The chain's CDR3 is CSSSSPSSTDTQYF. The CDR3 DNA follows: TGTTCCAGCAGTTCCCCGTCTAGCACAGATACGCAGTATTTT.

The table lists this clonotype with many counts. CDR3 sequence: CASSPTSGKETQYF. CDR3 nucleotides: TGTGCCAGCAGCCCGACTAGCGGGAAAGAGACCCAGTACTTC. The rearrangement uses TRBV7-8 and TRBJ2-5, with 11 bases lining up with TRBD2. The CDR3 runs 14 residues. Germline-derived CDR1 and CDR2 are SGHVS and FQNEAQ. J gave up 3 bases and V 5 bases, and 2 bases lay outside the gene matches. Filled out from reference TRBV7-8 and TRBJ2-5, the complete variable domain reads GAGVSQSPRYKVAKRGQDVALRCDPISGHVSLFWYQQALGQGPEFLTYFQNEAQLDKSGLPSDRFFAERPEGSVSTLKIQRTQQEDSAVYLCASSPTSGKETQYFGPGTRLLVL.

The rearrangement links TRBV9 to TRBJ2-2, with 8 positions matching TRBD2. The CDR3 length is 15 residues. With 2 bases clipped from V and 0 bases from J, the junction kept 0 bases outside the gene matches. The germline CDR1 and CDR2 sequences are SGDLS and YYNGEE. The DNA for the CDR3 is TGTGCCAGCAGCGTTAGCGGGACGAACACCGGGGAGCTGTTTTTT. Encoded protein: CASSVSGTNTGELFF.

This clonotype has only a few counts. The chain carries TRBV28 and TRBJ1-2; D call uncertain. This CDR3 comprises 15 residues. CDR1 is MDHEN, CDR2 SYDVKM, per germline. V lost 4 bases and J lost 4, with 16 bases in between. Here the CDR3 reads CASSSGWGSSYGYTF. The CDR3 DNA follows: TGTGCCAGCAGTTCCGGTTGGGGATCCTCCTATGGCTACACCTTC.

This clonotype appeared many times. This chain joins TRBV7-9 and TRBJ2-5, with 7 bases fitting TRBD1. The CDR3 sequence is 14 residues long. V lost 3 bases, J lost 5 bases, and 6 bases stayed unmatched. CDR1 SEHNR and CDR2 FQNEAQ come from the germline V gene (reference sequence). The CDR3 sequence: CASSLTGQWETQYF. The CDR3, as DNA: TGTGCCAGCAGCTTGACAGGGCAGTGGGAGACCCAGTACTTC.

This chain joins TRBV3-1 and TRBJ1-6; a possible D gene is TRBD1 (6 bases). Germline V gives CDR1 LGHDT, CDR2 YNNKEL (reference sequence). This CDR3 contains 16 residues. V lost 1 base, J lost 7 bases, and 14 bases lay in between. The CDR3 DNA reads TGTGCCAGCAGCCAAGGATCCGGACAGCGGAATTCACCCCTCCACTTT. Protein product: CASSQGSGQRNSPLHF.

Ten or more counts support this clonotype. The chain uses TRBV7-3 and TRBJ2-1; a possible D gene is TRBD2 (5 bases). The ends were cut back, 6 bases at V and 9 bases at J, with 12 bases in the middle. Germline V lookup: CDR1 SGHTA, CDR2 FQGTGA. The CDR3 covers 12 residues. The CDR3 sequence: CASRGRGAEQFF. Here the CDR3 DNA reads TGTGCCAGCAGGGGGAGAGGCGCTGAGCAGTTCTTC.

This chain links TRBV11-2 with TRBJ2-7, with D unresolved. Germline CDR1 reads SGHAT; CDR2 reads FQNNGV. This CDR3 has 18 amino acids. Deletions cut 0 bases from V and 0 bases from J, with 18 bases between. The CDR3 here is CASSLDPEPKISSYEQYF. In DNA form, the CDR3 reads TGTGCCAGCAGCTTAGATCCCGAACCAAAGATCAGCTCCTACGAGCAGTACTTC.

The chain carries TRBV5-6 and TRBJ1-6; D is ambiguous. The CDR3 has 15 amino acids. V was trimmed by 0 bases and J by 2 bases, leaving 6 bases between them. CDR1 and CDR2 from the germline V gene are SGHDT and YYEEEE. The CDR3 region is CASSLGTAYNSPLHF. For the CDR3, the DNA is TGTGCCAGCAGCTTGGGGACGGCCTATAATTCACCCCTCCACTTT. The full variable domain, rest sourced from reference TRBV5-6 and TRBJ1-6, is DAGVTQSPTHLIKTRGQQVTLRCSPKSGHDTVSWYQQALGQGPQFIFQYYEEEERQRGNFPDRFSGHQFPNYSSELNVNALLLGDSALYLCASSLGTAYNSPLHFGNGTRLTVT.

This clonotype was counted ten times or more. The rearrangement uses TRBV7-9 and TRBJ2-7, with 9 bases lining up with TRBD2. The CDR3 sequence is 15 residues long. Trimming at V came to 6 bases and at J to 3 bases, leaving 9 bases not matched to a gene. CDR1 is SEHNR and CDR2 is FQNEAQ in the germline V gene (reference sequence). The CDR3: CASSGEREALYEQYF. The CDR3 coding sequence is TGTGCCAGCAGTGGAGAGCGGGAGGCTCTCTACGAGCAGTACTTC.

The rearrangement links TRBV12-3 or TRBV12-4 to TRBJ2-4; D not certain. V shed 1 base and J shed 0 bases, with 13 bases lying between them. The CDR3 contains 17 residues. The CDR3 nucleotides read TGTGCCAGCAGTTTAGGTGAGCCGCCTCTAGCCAAAAACATTCAGTACTTC. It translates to CASSLGEPPLAKNIQYF.

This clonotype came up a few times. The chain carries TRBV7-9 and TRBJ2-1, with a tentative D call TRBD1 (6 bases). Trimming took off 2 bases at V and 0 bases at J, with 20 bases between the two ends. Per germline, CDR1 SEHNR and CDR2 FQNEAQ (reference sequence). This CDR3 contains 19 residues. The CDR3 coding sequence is TGTGCCAGCAGCTTACCTAACAGGGAATCTAGCAGCTCCTACAATGAGCAGTTCTTC. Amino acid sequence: CASSLPNRESSSSYNEQFF.

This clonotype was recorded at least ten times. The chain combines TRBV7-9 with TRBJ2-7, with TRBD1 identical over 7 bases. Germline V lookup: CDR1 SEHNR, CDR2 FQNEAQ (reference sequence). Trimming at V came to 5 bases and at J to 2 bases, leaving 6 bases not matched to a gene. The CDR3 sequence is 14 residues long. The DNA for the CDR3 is TGTGCCAGCAGCCCGAGGACAGGTCCCTACGAGCAGTACTTC. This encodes CASSPRTGPYEQYF.

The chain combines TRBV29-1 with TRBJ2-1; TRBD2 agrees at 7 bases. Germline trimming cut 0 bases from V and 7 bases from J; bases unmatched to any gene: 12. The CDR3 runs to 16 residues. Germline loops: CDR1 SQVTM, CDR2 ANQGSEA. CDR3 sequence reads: CSVEDKGGLELNEQFF. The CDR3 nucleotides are TGCAGCGTTGAAGATAAAGGAGGACTAGAGTTGAATGAGCAGTTCTTC.

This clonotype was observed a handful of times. CDR3 region: CASTVAAGGSFYEQYF. The CDR3 coding sequence is TGTGCCAGCACCGTCGCCGCGGGGGGGTCCTTCTACGAGCAGTACTTC. The chain joins TRBV28 to TRBJ2-7; 9 nucleotides align to TRBD2. V lost 7 bases, J lost 3 bases, and 13 bases stayed unmatched. CDR3 length equals 16 residues. CDR1 and CDR2 from the germline V gene are MDHEN and SYDVKM.

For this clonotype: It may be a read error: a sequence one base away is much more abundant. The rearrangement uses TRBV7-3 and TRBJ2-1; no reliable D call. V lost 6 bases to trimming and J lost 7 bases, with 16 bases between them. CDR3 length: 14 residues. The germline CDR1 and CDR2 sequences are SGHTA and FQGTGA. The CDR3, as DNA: TGTGCCAGCAGTGCCTCTCATTCGTCAAATGAGCAGTTCTTC. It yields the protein CASSASHSSNEQFF.

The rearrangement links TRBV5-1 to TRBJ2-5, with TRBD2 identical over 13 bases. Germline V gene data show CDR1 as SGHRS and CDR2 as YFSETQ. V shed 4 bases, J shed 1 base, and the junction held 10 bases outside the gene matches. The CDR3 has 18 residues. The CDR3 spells CASSNGFGTSGAQETQYF. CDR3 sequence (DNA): TGCGCCAGCAGCAATGGATTCGGGACTAGCGGGGCCCAAGAGACCCAGTACTTC. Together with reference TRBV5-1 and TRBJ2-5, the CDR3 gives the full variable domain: KAGVTQTPRYLIKTRGQQVTLSCSPISGHRSVSWYQQTPGQGLQFLFEYFSETQRNKGNFPGRFSGRQFSNSRSEMNVSTLELGDSALYLCASSNGFGTSGAQETQYFGPGTRLLVL.

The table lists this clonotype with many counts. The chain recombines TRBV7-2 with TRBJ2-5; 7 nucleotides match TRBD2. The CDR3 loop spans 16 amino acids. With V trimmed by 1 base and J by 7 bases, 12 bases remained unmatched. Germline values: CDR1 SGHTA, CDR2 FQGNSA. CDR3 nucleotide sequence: TGTGCCAGCAGCTTAGTTAGGGGAGCGGGGTCACGGACCCAGTACTTC. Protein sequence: CASSLVRGAGSRTQYF.

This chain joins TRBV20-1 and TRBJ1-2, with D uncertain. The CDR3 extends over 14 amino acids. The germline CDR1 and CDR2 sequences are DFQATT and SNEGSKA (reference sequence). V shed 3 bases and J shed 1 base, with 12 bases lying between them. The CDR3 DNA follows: TGCAGTGCTAGTGGGTACCCCCTTAACTATGGCTACACCTTC. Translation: CSASGYPLNYGYTF.

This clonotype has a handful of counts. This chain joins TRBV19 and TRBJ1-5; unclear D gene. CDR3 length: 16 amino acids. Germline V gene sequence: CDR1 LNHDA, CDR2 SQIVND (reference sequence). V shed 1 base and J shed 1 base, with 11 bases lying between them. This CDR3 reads CASSIARARSNQPQHF. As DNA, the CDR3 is TGTGCCAGTAGTATAGCCCGGGCAAGGAGCAATCAGCCCCAGCATTTT.

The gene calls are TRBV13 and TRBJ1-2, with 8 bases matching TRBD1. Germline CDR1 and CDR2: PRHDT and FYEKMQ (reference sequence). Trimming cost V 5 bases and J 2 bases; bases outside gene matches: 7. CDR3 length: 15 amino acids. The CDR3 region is CASSLRQGANYGYTF. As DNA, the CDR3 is TGTGCCAGCAGCCTCCGGCAGGGGGCGAACTATGGCTACACCTTC. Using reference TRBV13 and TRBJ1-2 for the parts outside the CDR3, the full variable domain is AAGVIQSPRHLIKEKRETATLKCYPIPRHDTVYWYQQGPGQDPQFLISFYEKMQSDKGSIPDRFSAQQFSDYHSELNMSSLELGDSALYFCASSLRQGANYGYTFGSGTRLTVV.

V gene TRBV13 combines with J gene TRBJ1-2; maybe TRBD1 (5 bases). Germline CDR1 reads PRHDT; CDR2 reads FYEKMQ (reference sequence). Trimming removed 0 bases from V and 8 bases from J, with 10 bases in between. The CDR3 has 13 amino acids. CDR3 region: CASSLGGQSGYTF. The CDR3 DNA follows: TGTGCCAGCAGCTTAGGGGGGCAGTCCGGCTACACCTTC.

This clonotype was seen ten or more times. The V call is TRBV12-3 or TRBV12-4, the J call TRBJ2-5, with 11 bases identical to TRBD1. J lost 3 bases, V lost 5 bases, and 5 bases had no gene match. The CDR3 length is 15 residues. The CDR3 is CASSLGQGVKETQYF. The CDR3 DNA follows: TGTGCCAGCAGTCTGGGACAGGGGGTAAAAGAGACCCAGTACTTC.

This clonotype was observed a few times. CDR3 coding DNA: TGTGCCAGCAGAAGCCCGGGTCGTCGACCGAATGAGCAGTTCTTC. It translates to CASRSPGRRPNEQFF. V gene TRBV6-1 combines with J gene TRBJ2-1; D remains unclear. From germline, CDR1 is MNHNS and CDR2 SASEGT. This CDR3 region has 15 residues. Trimming took off 6 bases at V and 7 bases at J, with 19 bases between the two ends.

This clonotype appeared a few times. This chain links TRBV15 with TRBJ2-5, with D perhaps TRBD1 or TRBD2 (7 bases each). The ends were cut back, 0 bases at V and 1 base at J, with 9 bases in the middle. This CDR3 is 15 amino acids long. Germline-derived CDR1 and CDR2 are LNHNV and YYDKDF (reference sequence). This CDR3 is CATSRDRGGQETQYF. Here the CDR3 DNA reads TGTGCCACCAGCAGAGACAGGGGGGGCCAAGAGACCCAGTACTTC.

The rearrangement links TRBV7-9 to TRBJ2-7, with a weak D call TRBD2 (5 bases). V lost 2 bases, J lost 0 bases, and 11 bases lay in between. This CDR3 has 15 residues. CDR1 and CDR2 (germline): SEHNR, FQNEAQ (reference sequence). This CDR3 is CASSLSGVSSYEQYF. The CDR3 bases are TGTGCCAGCAGCTTATCCGGGGTGAGCTCCTACGAGCAGTACTTC.

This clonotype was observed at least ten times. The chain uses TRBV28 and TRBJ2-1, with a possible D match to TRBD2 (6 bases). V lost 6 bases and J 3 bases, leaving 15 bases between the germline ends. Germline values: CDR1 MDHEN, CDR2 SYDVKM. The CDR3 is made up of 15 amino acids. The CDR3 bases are TGTGCCAGCAGGCCTAGCGACCCCTACTACAATGAGCAGTTCTTC. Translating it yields CASRPSDPYYNEQFF. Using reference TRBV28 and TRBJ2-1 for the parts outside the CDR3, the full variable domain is DVKVTQSSRYLVKRTGEKVFLECVQDMDHENMFWYRQDPGLGLRLIYFSYDVKMKEKGDIPEGYSVSREKKERFSLILESASTNQTSMYLCASRPSDPYYNEQFFGPGTRLTVL.

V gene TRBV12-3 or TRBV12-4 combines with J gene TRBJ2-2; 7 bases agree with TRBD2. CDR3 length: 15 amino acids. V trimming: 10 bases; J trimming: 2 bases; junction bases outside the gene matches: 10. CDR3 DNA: TGTGCCACCAGACATAGCGGGCCTAACACCGGGGAGCTGTTTTTT. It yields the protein CATRHSGPNTGELFF.